This is a list of T cell receptor beta chains from one sample in a study of OX40 agonist ivuxolimab in advanced cancers. TCRdb keeps only in-frame clones here, not all; method: immunoSEQ multiplex PCR. The data hold tens of thousands of clones, with around 83% observed a single time. Source: CD4+ or CD8+ T cells sorted from blood, taken in a trial of the OX40 agonist ivuxolimab. These receptors came from an adult with an advanced solid tumor such as melanoma, head and neck, liver or kidney cancer. The CDR3 runs from the conserved cysteine through the conserved F or W. The order of the fields is V gene, J gene, clone size, D gene, CDR3 DNA, CDR3 protein. A D gene is named only where the DNA matches it firmly. Not all rows give a size; the values are once, few, many and, for expanded clones, a class.

TRBV5-1	TRBJ1-6	.	.	TGCGCCAGCAGCCCTTTCACAGGGTCCGCTTCACCCCTCCACTTT	CASSPFTGSASPLHF
TRBV4-1	TRBJ1-1	.	.	TGCGCCAGCAGCCAACCACGGGGTTTGGGTGTCACTGAAGCTTTCTTT	CASSQPRGLGVTEAFF
TRBV2	TRBJ2-5	.	.	TGTGCCAGCAGGGGAGGGACAGCGAAAGAGACCCAGTACTTC	CASRGGTAKETQYF
TRBV28	TRBJ1-2	.	.	TGTGCCAGCACGGGCGCAATTGAGGGCTACACCTTC	CASTGAIEGYTF
TRBV28	TRBJ1-5	.	TRBD1	TGTGCCAGCAGTTTTCCAGACAGGGGTTTGTATCAGCCCCAGCATTTT	CASSFPDRGLYQPQHF
TRBV6-1	TRBJ2-1	.	TRBD2	TGTGCCAGCAGTGACCCTAGCGGGAGTCTCTCCTACAATGAGCAGTTCTTC	CASSDPSGSLSYNEQFF
TRBV7-9	TRBJ2-3	.	TRBD2	TGTGCCAGCAGCTCCAGACTAGCGGGAAGGGCAGATACGCAGTATTTT	CASSSRLAGRADTQYF
TRBV28	TRBJ1-4	.	TRBD1	TGTGCCAGCAGTTTACAGGGGGCCTCCAATGAAAAACTGTTTTTT	CASSLQGASNEKLFF
TRBV6-6	TRBJ1-2	.	.	TGTGCCAGCAGTTACGGCCCTACCCCCTATGGCTACACCTTC	CASSYGPTPYGYTF
TRBV5-1	TRBJ2-6	.	.	TGCGCCAGCAGCTTAGGTCCGGAGGGGGCCAACGTCCTGACTTTC	CASSLGPEGANVLTF
TRBV2	TRBJ2-1	once	.	TGTGCCAGCAGAAAGGCGACTTACAATGAGCAGTTCTTC	CASRKATYNEQFF
TRBV4-3	TRBJ2-1	.	TRBD2	TGCGCCAGCAGCCAAGATTGGACTAGCGGGAGTTCGTACAATGAGCAGTTCTTC	CASSQDWTSGSSYNEQFF
TRBV6-5	TRBJ2-7	.	.	TGTGCCAGCAGTTACTCTTTTACAGGGTACCACGAGCAGTACTTC	CASSYSFTGYHEQYF
TRBV25-1	TRBJ2-1	.	TRBD2	TGTGCCAGCAGTGAGGAAAGGACTAGCGGGAGTGATGAGCAGTTCTTC	CASSEERTSGSDEQFF
TRBV2	TRBJ1-2	.	.	TGTGCCAGCAGTGGGGGGGTGGCCAGGGCCTATGGCTACACCTTC	CASSGGVARAYGYTF
TRBV30	TRBJ2-5	.	.	TGTGCCTGGAAAGGTGGGGGGGAGACCCAGTACTTC	CAWKGGGETQYF
TRBV19	TRBJ1-1	.	.	TGTGCCAGTCAAAGACCCGGGGCGCTGAACACTGAAGCTTTCTTT	CASQRPGALNTEAFF
TRBV19	TRBJ2-2	.	.	TGTGCCAGTCGCCCCGGGGCGGGTGACACCGGGGAGCTGTTTTTT	CASRPGAGDTGELFF
TRBV7-9	TRBJ2-3	once	.	TGTGCCAGCAGCTTGGTAGAAACAGCCACAGATACGCAGTATTTT	CASSLVETATDTQYF
TRBV6-5	TRBJ1-1	.	TRBD1	TGTGCCAGCAGTCTCCGGACAGGCAGCGGGGCTTTCTTT	CASSLRTGSGAFF
TRBV5-6	TRBJ2-5	.	TRBD2	TGTGCCATCGCGCGGGGGGGAGAGACCCAGTACTTC	CAIARGGETQYF
TRBV27	TRBJ1-6	many	.	TGTGCCAGCAGTTTGGACGCCAGCTCCTATAATTCACCCCTCCACTTT	CASSLDASSYNSPLHF
TRBV20-1	TRBJ2-1	few	.	TGCAGTGCTCCTAGGGGTAATGAGCAGTTCTTC	CSAPRGNEQFF
TRBV2	TRBJ1-1	.	.	TGTGCCAGCAGGGGAGGTAACACTGAAGCTTTCTTT	CASRGGNTEAFF
TRBV11-2	TRBJ1-1	.	TRBD1	TGTGCCAGCAGCTTATCCTGGACAGGGAAGAACACTGAAGCTTTCTTT	CASSLSWTGKNTEAFF
TRBV28	TRBJ1-1	.	.	TGTGCCAGCTGCAGGGGCGGCTTGAACACTGAAGCTTTCTTT	CASCRGGLNTEAFF
TRBV28	TRBJ2-7	.	.	TGTGCCAGCAGTTTCTTAGGGACCGAGCAGTACTTC	CASSFLGTEQYF
TRBV6-1	TRBJ2-7	.	.	TGTGCCAGCAGCCCCCGGCCCTGGGAACGCTACGAGCAGTACTTC	CASSPRPWERYEQYF
TRBV28	TRBJ2-1	.	.	TGTGCCAGCAGTTTGGGCAGCGCCTACAATGAGCAGTTCTTC	CASSLGSAYNEQFF
TRBV29-1	TRBJ2-1	.	.	TGCAGCGTTGGAACACCTCGGAATGAGCAGTTCTTC	CSVGTPRNEQFF
TRBV27	TRBJ1-4	.	TRBD1	TGTGCCAGCAGTAGACAGGGGCCGGATGAAAAACTGTTTTTT	CASSRQGPDEKLFF
TRBV19	TRBJ2-6	.	.	TGTGCCAGTAGAACAGGATACGGTTTCTCGGCCAACGTCCTGACTTTC	CASRTGYGFSANVLTF
TRBV2	TRBJ1-1	.	.	TGTGCCAGCAGTTCAAGCAGGGGCACCGCTGAAGCTTTCTTT	CASSSSRGTAEAFF
TRBV28	TRBJ1-2	once	.	TGTGCCAGCAGTCCGGTCGGCTATGGCTACACCTTC	CASSPVGYGYTF
TRBV2	TRBJ2-2	few	.	TGTGCCAGCAGTGTACAGCCGAACACCGGGGAGCTGTTTTTT	CASSVQPNTGELFF
TRBV30	TRBJ1-4	.	.	TGTGCCTGGAGTGTAGGGACCAAGGAGGAAAAACTGTTTTTT	CAWSVGTKEEKLFF
TRBV6-6	TRBJ1-2	.	TRBD1	TGTGCCACCTTGGACAGGGGAAACTATGGCTACACCTTC	CATLDRGNYGYTF
TRBV7-5	TRBJ2-6	once	.	TGTGTCAGAAGCTCCCGGGCGGTTTCTTTACCTTCTGGGGCCAACGTCCTGACTTTC	CVRSSRAVSLPSGANVLTF
TRBV4-2	TRBJ2-1	.	TRBD2	TGTGCCAGCAGCCCAATATCGGGGGGGCTGGATGAGCAGTTCTTC	CASSPISGGLDEQFF
TRBV6-1	TRBJ1-4	.	.	TGTGCCAGCGGTCGGTCGGGGGATCTTGAAAAACTGTTTTTT	CASGRSGDLEKLFF
TRBV5-1	TRBJ2-7	.	.	TGCGCCAGCAGCTTGACGACGACTAGTATGCGGCAGTACTTC	CASSLTTTSMRQYF
TRBV29-1	TRBJ2-3	once	.	TGCAGCGTTGGTGTCGGGACCTACACAGATACGCAGTATTTT	CSVGVGTYTDTQYF
TRBV7-2	TRBJ2-2	.	.	TGTGCCAGCAGCTCTGGGTCAGGGGAGCTGTTTTTT	CASSSGSGELFF
TRBV18	TRBJ2-3	.	TRBD1	TGTGCCAGCTCACCTTCCGTCAACCCGGGACAGGGGGAAGTCACAGATACGCAGTATTTT	CASSPSVNPGQGEVTDTQYF
TRBV6-1	TRBJ2-3	once	TRBD2	TGTGCCACCAGCTTTAGCGGGGGACCCCCGGATACGCAGTATTTT	CATSFSGGPPDTQYF
TRBV18	TRBJ1-1	.	.	TGTGCCAGCTCACCACGCCCTGAAGCTTTCTTT	CASSPRPEAFF
TRBV28	TRBJ2-6	.	.	TGTGCCAGCAGGACCCCAAGCTCTGGGGCCAACGTCCTGACTTTC	CASRTPSSGANVLTF
TRBV5-1	TRBJ2-7	once	.	TGCGCCAGCAGCTTCGGGGGAGCGGTAAGGGACGAGCAGTACTTC	CASSFGGAVRDEQYF
TRBV15	TRBJ2-5	.	TRBD1	TGTGCCACCAGCAGAGATAGAACAGGGGCCCAAGAGACCCAGTACTTC	CATSRDRTGAQETQYF
TRBV7-6	TRBJ2-7	once	TRBD1	TGTGCCAGCAGCTTAGTTGCCGGCAGGACAGGGACCTACGAGCAGTACTTC	CASSLVAGRTGTYEQYF
TRBV5-1	TRBJ2-1	.	TRBD2	TGCGCCAGCAGCTTTACTAGCGGCCCCTACAATGAGCAGTTCTTC	CASSFTSGPYNEQFF
TRBV4-1	TRBJ1-5	.	TRBD1	TGCGCCAGCAGCCTACAGGGACAGTATAGCAATCAGCCCCAGCATTTT	CASSLQGQYSNQPQHF
TRBV14	TRBJ2-7	.	.	TGTGCCAGCAGCCAAGTAGTAGGCGAGCAGTACTTC	CASSQVVGEQYF
TRBV6-5	TRBJ1-2	.	.	TGTGCCAGCAGTTTGCGGGACAACTATGGCTACACCTTC	CASSLRDNYGYTF
TRBV7-9	TRBJ2-1	.	.	TGTGCCAGCAGCAAAGCCCAGGGTGGAAAGTTCTTC	CASSKAQGGKFF